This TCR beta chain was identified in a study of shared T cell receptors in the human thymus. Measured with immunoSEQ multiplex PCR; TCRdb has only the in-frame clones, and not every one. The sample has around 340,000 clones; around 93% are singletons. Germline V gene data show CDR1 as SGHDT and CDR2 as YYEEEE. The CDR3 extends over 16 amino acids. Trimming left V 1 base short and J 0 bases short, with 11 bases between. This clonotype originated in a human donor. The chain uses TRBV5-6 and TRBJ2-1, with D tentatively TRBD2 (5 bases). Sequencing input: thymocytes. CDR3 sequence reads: CASSLRLAFSYNEQFF. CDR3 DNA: TGTGCCAGCAGCTTGAGGCTAGCCTTCTCCTACAATGAGCAGTTCTTC.